This T cell receptor (beta chain) is drawn from a study of graft-versus-host responses after intestinal transplantation. In the study overall: For two to four years after anti-thymocyte globulin induction, all recipients took tacrolimus and steroids. Study results and caveats: Allograft graft-versus-host to host-versus-graft clonal ratios ran high in patients with graft-donor T cell macrochimerism. Early post-transplant falls in HvG clones accompanied the peak levels of circulating GvH clones. Present in recipient marrow, GvH clones included some that appeared first in ileum or blood.

As for this clone: Its antigen is not identified.

The CDR3 loop spans 10 amino acids. The V and J ends lost 5 bases and 3 bases respectively, with 4 bases between them. Germline-derived CDR1 and CDR2 are DFQATT and SNEGSKA (reference sequence). Sequenced by immunoSEQ multiplex PCR; TCRdb stores in-frame clones only, minus some. Of tens of thousands of clones listed, about 89% are singletons. The V and J genes are TRBV20-1 and TRBJ1-2; D is uncertain. The sequence was collected from a human donor who received an intestinal transplant. The sequenced sample was unstimulated CD8+ T cells sorted from spleen or lymph node cells, obtained before intestinal transplant. Here the CDR3 reads CSARDYGYTF. For the CDR3, the DNA is TGCAGTGCTCGCGACTATGGCTACACCTTC.